These 3 T cell receptor beta chains came from one sample sequenced in a study of PD-1 blockade in classical Hodgkin lymphoma. Assay used: immunoSEQ multiplex PCR; TCRdb lists only in-frame clones, some missing. The table includes tens of thousands of clones, about 75% detected once. Specified time point: cycle 4 day 1 (C4D1), after less than seven weeks of nivolumab. Each patient's relapse followed autologous stem cell transplantation, and brentuximab vedotin exposure varied. The sample in question was peripheral blood mononuclear cells (PBMCs), obtained before the fourth cycle of nivolumab. The origin of the receptors is a human donor with classical Hodgkin lymphoma.

The rearrangement joins TRBV7-5 to TRBJ2-7; TRBD1, the table's D call, was not compared with the DNA. TRBV7-5 is designated a pseudogene. The CDR3 consists of 11 residues. CDR3 in amino acids: CATDRGQEQYF. The CDR3 nucleotides read TGTGCCACTGACAGGGGGCAAGAGCAGTACTTC.

J is TRBJ2-7 and V is TRBV12-2; the table names TRBD1, a call not compared with the DNA. TRBV12-2 is a pseudogene. The CDR3 is made up of 19 amino acids. The CDR3 nucleotides are TGTGCAAGTCGTCTCCGACCAACCACCAGACAGGTCCTTACCTACGAGCAGTACTTC. Its translation is CASRLRPTTRQVLTYEQYF.

The rearrangement joins TRBV6-5 to TRBJ1-3; D ambiguous. V dropped 6 bases and J dropped 0 bases, with 9 bases sitting between them. Germline V gene data show CDR1 as MNHEY and CDR2 as SVGAGI. The CDR3 is made up of 14 amino acids. The CDR3 DNA follows: TGTGCCAGCAGGCCTACAGACTCTGGAAACACCATATATTTT. It translates to CASRPTDSGNTIYF.